Only a few counts were recorded for the clone carrying this T cell receptor (beta chain). This sample is part of a study of blood T cell repertoires in COVID-19. Study information: Acute and convalescent COVID-19 samples came from the United States, Italy and Spain. T cells, B-cell-depleted T cells, or PBMCs supplied cDNA or gDNA.

Germline CDR1 and CDR2: LNHDA and SQIVND (reference sequence). V lost 7 bases and J lost 1, with 12 bases in between. CDR3 size: 14 residues. As handled by the study authors: Reference gene primer amplification in the assay estimated nucleated cell counts. Assay: immunoSEQ multiplex PCR; the TCRdb copy retains only in-frame clones and omits some. The DNA was the basis for D and trimming; V, J and clone size are from that table. The sample shows 56,000 or so clones, 70% to 90% of them seen only once. V usage is TRBV19 and J usage is TRBJ2-3; unclear D gene. The clonotype comes from a human donor in a cohort sampled during active COVID-19. Sequencing was performed on peripheral blood. CDR3 in DNA: TGTGCCAGTAACCTAGGCATTGGCACAGATACGCAGTATTTT. Protein: CASNLGIGTDTQYF. Full variable domain (remainder filled in from reference TRBV19 and TRBJ2-3): DGGITQSPKYLFRKEGQNVTLSCEQNLNHDAMYWYRQDPGQGLRLIYYSQIVNDFQKGDIAEGYSVSREKKESFPLTVTSAQKNPTAFYLCASNLGIGTDTQYFGPGTRLTVL.